This T cell receptor beta chain originates from a study of blood T cell repertoires in COVID-19. Overall study context: Samples of COVID-19 (acute and convalescent) were obtained from the United States, Italy and Spain. Sources were T cells, B-cell-depleted T cells, or PBMCs; the material itself was cDNA or gDNA.

The V gene lost 4 bases and the J gene lost 4 bases, with 18 bases spanning the gap. This CDR3 is 15 amino acids long. Germline assignment: CDR1 SGHDT and CDR2 YYEEEE. While infection was still active, Seattle patients were enrolled and then followed longitudinally. Source study methods: Nucleated cell number was recorded as an estimate derived from reference gene primer amplification. Data came from immunoSEQ multiplex PCR; TCRdb stores just in-frame clones and leaves some out. V and J calls and clone size come straight from that table; D and trimming were deduced from the DNA. The data hold 100,000 to 150,000 clones, with around 81% observed a single time. This clone was seen once.

Material: peripheral blood. The V and J genes are TRBV5-6 and TRBJ2-7; TRBD1 might be the D (5 bases). This TCR derives from a young man with COVID-19, enrolled during active disease. In DNA form, the CDR3 reads TGTGCCAGCAGCCGCGAATCCAGACAGCCGTACGAGCAGTACTTC. This encodes CASSRESRQPYEQYF.